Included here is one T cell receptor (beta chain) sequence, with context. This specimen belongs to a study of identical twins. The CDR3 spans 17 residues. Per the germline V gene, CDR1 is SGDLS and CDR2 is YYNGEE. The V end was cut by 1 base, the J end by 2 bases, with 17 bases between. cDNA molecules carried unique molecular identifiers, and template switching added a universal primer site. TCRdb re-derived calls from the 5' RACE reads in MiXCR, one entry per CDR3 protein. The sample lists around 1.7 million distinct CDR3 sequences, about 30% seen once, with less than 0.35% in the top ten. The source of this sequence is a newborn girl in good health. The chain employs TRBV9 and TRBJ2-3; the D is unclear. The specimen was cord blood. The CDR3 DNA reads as TGTGCCAGCAGCGTAACCCCTAGGAGCCGAAACACAGATACGCAGTATTTT. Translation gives CASSVTPRSRNTDTQYF. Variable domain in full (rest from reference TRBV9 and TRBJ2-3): DSGVTQTPKHLITATGQRVTLRCSPRSGDLSVYWYQQSLDQGLQFLIQYYNGEERAKGNILERFSAQQFPDLHSELNLSSLELGDSALYFCASSVTPRSRNTDTQYFGPGTRLTVL.